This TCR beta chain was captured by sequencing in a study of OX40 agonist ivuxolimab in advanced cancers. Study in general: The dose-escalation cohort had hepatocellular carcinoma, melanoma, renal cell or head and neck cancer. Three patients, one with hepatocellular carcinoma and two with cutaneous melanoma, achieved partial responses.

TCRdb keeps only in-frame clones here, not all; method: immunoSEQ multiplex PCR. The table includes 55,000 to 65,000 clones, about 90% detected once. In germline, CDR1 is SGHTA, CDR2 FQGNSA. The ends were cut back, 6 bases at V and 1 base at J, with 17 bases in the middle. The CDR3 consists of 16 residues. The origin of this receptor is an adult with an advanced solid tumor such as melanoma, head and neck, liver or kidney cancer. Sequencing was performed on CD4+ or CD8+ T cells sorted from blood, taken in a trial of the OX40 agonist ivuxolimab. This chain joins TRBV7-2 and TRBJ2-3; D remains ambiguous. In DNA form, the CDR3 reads TGTGCCAGCAGTAAGGTCGGTCGGCAGGGCACAGATACGCAGTATTTT. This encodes CASSKVGRQGTDTQYF.